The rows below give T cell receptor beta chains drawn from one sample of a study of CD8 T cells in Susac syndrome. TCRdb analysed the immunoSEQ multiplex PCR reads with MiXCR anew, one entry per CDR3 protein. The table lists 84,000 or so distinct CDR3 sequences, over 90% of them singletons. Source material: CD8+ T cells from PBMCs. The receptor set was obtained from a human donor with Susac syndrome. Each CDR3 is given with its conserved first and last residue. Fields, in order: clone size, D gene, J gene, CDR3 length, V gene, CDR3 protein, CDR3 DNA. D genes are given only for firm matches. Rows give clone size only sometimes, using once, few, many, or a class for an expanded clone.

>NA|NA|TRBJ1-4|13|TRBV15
CATGGMMGEKLFF
TGTGCCACCGGGGGGATGATGGGTGAAAAACTGTTTTTT
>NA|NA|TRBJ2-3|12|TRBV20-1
CSAGDGTDTQYF
TGCAGTGCCGGGGACGGCACAGATACGCAGTATTTT
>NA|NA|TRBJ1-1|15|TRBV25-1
CASSEYMGGDTEAFF
TGTGCCAGCAGTGAATATATGGGGGGTGACACTGAAGCTTTCTTT
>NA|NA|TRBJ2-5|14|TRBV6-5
CASSYSRGEETQYF
TGTGCCAGCAGTTACTCCAGGGGGGAGGAGACCCAGTACTTC
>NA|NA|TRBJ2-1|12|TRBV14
CASSQSSGEQFF
TGTGCCAGCAGCCAATCATCAGGAGAGCAGTTCTTC
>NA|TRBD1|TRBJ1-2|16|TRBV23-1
CASRPPGGGRLRGYTF
TGCGCCAGCAGACCGCCAGGGGGCGGTCGTTTGCGCGGCTACACCTTC
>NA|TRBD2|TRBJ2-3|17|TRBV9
CASSVEIGRAWADTQYF
TGTGCCAGCAGCGTAGAGATCGGGAGGGCCTGGGCAGATACGCAGTATTTT
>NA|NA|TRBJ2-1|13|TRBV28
CASSHGTYNEQFF
TGTGCCAGCAGTCATGGGACCTACAATGAGCAGTTCTTC
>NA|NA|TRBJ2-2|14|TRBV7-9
CASSFPFDTGELFF
TGTGCCAGCAGCTTTCCTTTTGACACCGGGGAGCTGTTTTTT
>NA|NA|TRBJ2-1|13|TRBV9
CASSVGWTNEQFF
TGTGCCAGCAGCGTGGGCTGGACCAATGAGCAGTTCTTC
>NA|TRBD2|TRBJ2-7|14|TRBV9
CARIRLAGGNEQYF
TGTGCCAGGATAAGACTAGCGGGAGGAAACGAGCAGTACTTC
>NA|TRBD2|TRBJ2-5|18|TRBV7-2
CASSLSYPGGGREETQYF
TGTGCCAGCAGCTTATCATATCCGGGAGGGGGAAGGGAAGAGACCCAGTACTTC
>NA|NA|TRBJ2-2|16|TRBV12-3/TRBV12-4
CASSFPLAKDTGELFF
TGTGCCAGCAGTTTTCCCCTAGCGAAGGACACCGGGGAGCTGTTTTTT
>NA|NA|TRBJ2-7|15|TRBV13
CASSLGPGAAYEQYF
TGTGCCAGCAGCTTAGGCCCCGGGGCCGCCTACGAGCAGTACTTC
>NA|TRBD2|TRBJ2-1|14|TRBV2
CARREREGLNEQFF
TGTGCAAGACGGGAGCGGGAGGGCCTAAATGAGCAGTTCTTC
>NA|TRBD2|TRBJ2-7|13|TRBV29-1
CSVNGGSSYEQYF
TGCAGCGTTAACGGCGGGAGCTCCTACGAGCAGTACTTC
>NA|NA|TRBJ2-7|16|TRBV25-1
CASSDGDLYELYEQYF
TGTGCCAGCAGTGATGGGGACTTGTACGAGTTGTACGAGCAGTACTTC
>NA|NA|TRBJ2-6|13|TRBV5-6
CASSFGTVNVLTF
TGTGCCAGCAGCTTTGGGACGGTTAACGTCCTGACTTTC
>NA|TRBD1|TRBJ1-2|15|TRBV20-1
CSARDSQGIDYGYTF
TGCAGTGCTAGAGATTCACAGGGGATCGACTATGGCTACACCTTC
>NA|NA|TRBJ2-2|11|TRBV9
CASNNVGELFF
TGTGCCAGCAACAACGTCGGGGAGCTGTTTTTT
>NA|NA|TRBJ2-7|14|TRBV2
CASSERRVPYEQYF
TGTGCCAGCAGTGAACGTAGGGTTCCCTACGAGCAGTACTTC
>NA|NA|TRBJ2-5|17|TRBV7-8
CASSLVEGRVLRETQYF
TGTGCCAGCAGCTTAGTAGAGGGTCGTGTGCTCCGAGAGACCCAGTACTTC
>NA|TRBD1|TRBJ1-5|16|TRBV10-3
CAISESRTGSNQPQHF
TGTGCCATCAGTGAGTCGAGGACAGGGAGCAATCAGCCCCAGCATTTT
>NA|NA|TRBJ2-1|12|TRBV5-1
CASSWTGNEQFF
TGCGCCAGCAGCTGGACGGGCAATGAGCAGTTCTTC
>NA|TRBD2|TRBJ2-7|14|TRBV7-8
CASSSGTSLEEQYF
TGTGCCAGCAGCTCCGGGACTAGCTTGGAGGAGCAGTACTTC
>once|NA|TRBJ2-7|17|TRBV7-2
CASSFHGGGAMIYEQYF
TGTGCCAGCAGCTTCCACGGCGGAGGGGCGATGATCTACGAGCAGTACTTC
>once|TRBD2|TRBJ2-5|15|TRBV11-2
CASSLARTSGETQYF
TGTGCCAGCAGCTTAGCCCGGACTAGCGGAGAGACCCAGTACTTC
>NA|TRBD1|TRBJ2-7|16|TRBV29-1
CSVEGYGTGGSYEQYF
TGCAGCGTTGAAGGTTACGGGACAGGGGGTTCCTACGAGCAGTACTTC
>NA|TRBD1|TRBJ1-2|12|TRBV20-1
CSAPDRVDGYTF
TGCAGTGCTCCTGACAGGGTAGATGGCTACACCTTC
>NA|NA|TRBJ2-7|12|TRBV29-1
CSVLGTGEGQYF
TGCAGCGTTCTCGGGACTGGAGAGGGGCAGTACTTC
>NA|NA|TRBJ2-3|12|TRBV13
CASSLVRDTQYF
TGTGCCAGCAGCTTAGTCCGGGATACGCAGTATTTT
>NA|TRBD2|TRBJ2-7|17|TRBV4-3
CASSPGTSGGSSYEQYF
TGCGCCAGCAGCCCTGGGACTAGCGGAGGGAGCTCCTACGAGCAGTACTTC
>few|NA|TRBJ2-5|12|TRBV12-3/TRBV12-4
CASSPSPETQYF
TGTGCCAGCAGTCCTAGCCCCGAGACCCAGTACTTC
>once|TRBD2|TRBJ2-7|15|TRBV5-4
CASSLTSESSYEQYF
TGTGCCAGCAGCTTGACTAGCGAGAGCTCCTACGAGCAGTACTTC
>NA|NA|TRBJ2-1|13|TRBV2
CASSEVPRDEQFF
TGTGCCAGCAGTGAAGTACCCAGGGATGAGCAGTTCTTC
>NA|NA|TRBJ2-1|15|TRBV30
CAWSGTDRAPNEQFF
TGTGCCTGGAGTGGGACCGACCGGGCCCCCAATGAGCAGTTCTTC
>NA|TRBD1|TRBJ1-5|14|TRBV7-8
CASSSYRGPQPQHF
TGTGCCAGCAGCTCCTACAGGGGCCCTCAGCCCCAGCATTTT
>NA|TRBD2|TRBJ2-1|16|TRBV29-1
CSVLGLAPSSYNEQFF
TGCAGCGTCCTGGGACTAGCGCCCAGCTCCTACAATGAGCAGTTCTTC
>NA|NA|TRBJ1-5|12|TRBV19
CASRQGSQPQHF
TGTGCCAGTAGGCAGGGTAGTCAGCCCCAGCATTTT
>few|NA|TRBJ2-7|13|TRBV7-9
CASSSLIGDEQYF
TGTGCCAGCAGCTCCCTCATCGGAGACGAGCAGTACTTC
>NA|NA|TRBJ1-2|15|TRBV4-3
CASSQDFEGFYGYTF
TGCGCCAGCAGCCAAGATTTCGAGGGCTTCTATGGCTACACCTTC
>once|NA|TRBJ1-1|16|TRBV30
CAWMRGDSLPNTEAFF
TGTGCCTGGATGAGAGGGGACTCCCTCCCGAACACTGAAGCTTTCTTT
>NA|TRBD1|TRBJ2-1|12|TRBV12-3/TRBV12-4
CASSQGANEQFF
TGTGCCAGCAGCCAGGGGGCAAATGAGCAGTTCTTC
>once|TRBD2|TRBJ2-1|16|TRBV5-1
CASSLASGSSYNEQFF
TGCGCCAGCAGCTTGGCTAGCGGTAGCTCCTACAATGAGCAGTTCTTC
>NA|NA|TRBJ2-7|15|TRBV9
CASSPGGQGGSEQYF
TGTGCCAGCAGCCCCGGAGGGCAGGGGGGATCCGAGCAGTACTTC
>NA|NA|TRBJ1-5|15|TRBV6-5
CASSPSIGLDQPQHF
TGTGCCAGCAGCCCTAGTATAGGTTTGGATCAGCCCCAGCATTTT
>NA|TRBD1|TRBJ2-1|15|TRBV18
CASSSGQGAYNEQFF
TGTGCCAGCTCATCCGGGCAGGGGGCCTACAATGAGCAGTTCTTC
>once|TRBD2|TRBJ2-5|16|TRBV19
CASSPHLAGDGETQYF
TGTGCCAGTAGTCCCCACCTAGCGGGAGATGGGGAGACCCAGTACTTC
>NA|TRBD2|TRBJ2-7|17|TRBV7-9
CASSSLTSGSPSYEQYF
TGTGCCAGCAGCTCCCTCACTAGCGGGAGCCCCTCCTACGAGCAGTACTTC
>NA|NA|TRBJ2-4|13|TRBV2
CASSDGDKNIQYF
TGTGCCAGCAGTGACGGGGACAAAAACATTCAGTACTTC
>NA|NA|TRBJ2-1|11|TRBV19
CASRTGNEQFF
TGTGCCAGTCGAACAGGCAATGAGCAGTTCTTC
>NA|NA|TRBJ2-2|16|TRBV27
CASSLFGPTNTGELFF
TGTGCCAGCAGTCTATTCGGACCAACGAACACCGGGGAGCTGTTTTTT
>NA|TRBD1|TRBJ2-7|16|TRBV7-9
CASSANSQGAGYEQYF
TGTGCCAGCAGCGCTAACTCTCAGGGGGCCGGGTACGAGCAGTACTTC
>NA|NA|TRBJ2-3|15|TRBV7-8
CASSRTDPSTDTQYF
TGTGCCAGCAGCCGGACAGATCCTAGCACAGATACGCAGTATTTT
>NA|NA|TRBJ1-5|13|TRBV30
CAWSVSGNQPQHF
TGTGCCTGGAGTGTTTCGGGAAATCAGCCCCAGCATTTT